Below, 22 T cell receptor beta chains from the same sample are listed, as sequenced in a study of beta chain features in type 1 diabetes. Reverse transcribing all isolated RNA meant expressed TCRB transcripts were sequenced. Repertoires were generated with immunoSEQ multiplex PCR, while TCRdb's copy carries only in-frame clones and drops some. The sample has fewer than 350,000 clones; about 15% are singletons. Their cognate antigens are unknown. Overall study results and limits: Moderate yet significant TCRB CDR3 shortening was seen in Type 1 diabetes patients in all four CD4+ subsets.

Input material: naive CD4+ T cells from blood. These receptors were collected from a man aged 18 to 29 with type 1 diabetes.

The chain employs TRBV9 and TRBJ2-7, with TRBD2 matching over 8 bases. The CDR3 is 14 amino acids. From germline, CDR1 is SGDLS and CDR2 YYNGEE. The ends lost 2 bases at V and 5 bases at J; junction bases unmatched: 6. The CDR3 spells CASSVGTSSHEQYF. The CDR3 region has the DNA TGTGCCAGCAGCGTCGGGACTAGTTCCCACGAGCAGTACTTC.

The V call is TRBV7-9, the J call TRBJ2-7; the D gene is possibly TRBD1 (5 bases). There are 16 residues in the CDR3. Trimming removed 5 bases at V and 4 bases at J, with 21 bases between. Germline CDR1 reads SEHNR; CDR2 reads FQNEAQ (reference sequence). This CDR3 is CASSPTVGRDVYEQYF. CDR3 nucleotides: TGTGCCAGCAGCCCGACTGTGGGCAGGGATGTTTACGAGCAGTACTTC. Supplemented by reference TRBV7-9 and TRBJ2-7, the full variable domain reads DTGVSQNPRHKITKRGQNVTFRCDPISEHNRLYWYRQTLGQGPEFLTYFQNEAQLEKSRLLSDRFSAERPKGSFSTLEIQRTEQGDSAMYLCASSPTVGRDVYEQYFGPGTRLTVT.

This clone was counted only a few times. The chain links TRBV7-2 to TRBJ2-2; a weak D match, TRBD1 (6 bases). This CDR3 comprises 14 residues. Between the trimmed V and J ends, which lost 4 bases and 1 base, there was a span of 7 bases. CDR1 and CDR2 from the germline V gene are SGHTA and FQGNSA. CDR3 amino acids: CASSWDMNTGELFF. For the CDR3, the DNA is TGTGCCAGCAGCTGGGACATGAACACCGGGGAGCTGTTTTTT.

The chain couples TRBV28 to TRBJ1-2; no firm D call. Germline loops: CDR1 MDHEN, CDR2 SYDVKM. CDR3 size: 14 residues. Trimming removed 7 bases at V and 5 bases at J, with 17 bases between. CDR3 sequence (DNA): TGTGCCAGCACCTCGGTCGGGGTGGGTTATGGCTACACCTTC. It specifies CASTSVGVGYGYTF.

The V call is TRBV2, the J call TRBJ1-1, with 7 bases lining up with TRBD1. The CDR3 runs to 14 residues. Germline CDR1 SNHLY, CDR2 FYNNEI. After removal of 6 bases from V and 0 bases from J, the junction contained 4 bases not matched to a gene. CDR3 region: CASSGQVMNTEAFF. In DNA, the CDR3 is TGTGCCAGCAGCGGACAGGTCATGAACACTGAAGCTTTCTTT.

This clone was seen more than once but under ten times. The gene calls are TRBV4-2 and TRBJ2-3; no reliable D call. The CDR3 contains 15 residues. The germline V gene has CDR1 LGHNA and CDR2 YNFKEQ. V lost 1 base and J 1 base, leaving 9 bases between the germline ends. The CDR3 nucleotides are TGTGCCAGCAGCCAAGTTGCCGGTCGCACAGATACGCAGTATTTT. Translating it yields CASSQVAGRTDTQYF.

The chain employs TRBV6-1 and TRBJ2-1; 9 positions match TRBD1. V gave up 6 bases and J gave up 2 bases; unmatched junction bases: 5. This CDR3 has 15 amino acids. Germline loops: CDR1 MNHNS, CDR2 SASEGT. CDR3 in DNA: TGTGCCAGCAGGGGTGGGACAGGGACCTACAATGAGCAGTTCTTC. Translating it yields CASRGGTGTYNEQFF.

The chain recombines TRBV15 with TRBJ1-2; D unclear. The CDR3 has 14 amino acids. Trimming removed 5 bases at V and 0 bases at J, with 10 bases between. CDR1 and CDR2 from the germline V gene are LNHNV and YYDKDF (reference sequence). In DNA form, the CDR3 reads TGTGCCACCAGCCGCGGGTTCTCTAACTATGGCTACACCTTC. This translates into CATSRGFSNYGYTF.

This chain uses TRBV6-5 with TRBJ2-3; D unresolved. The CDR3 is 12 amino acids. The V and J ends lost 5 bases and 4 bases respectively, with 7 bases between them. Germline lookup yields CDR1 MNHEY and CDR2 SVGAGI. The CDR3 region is CASSRSADTQYF. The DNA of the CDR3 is TGTGCCAGCAGTCGTTCAGCAGATACGCAGTATTTT.

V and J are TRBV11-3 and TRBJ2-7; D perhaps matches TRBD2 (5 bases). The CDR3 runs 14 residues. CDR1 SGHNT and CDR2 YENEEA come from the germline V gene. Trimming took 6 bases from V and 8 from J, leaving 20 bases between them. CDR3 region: CASRRRWARGKQYF. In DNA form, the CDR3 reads TGTGCCAGCAGAAGACGTTGGGCACGGGGTAAGCAGTACTTC.

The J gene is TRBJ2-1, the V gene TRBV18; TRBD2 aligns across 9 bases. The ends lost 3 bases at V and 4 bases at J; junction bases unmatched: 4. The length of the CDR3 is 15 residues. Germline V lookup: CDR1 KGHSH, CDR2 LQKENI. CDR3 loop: CASSPLAGSYNEQFF. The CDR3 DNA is TGTGCCAGCTCACCGCTAGCGGGATCTTACAATGAGCAGTTCTTC.

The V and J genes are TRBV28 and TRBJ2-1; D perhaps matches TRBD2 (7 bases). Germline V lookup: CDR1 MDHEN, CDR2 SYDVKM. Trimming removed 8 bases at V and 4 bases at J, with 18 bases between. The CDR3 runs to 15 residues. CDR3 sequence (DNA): TGTGCCAGCGGTTCGGGGGGCATAGATTACAATGAGCAGTTCTTC. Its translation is CASGSGGIDYNEQFF. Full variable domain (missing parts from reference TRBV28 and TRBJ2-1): DVKVTQSSRYLVKRTGEKVFLECVQDMDHENMFWYRQDPGLGLRLIYFSYDVKMKEKGDIPEGYSVSREKKERFSLILESASTNQTSMYLCASGSGGIDYNEQFFGPGTRLTVL.

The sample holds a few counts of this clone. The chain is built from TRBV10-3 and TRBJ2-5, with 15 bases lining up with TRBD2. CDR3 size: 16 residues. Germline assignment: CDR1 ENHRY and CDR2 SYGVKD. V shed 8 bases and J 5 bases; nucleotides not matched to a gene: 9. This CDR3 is CAISAGTSGGRETQYF. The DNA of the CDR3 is TGTGCCATCTCCGCTGGGACTAGCGGGGGGAGGGAGACCCAGTACTTC.

The CDR3 is CASSSGTGGFQETQYF. The CDR3 DNA follows: TGTGCCAGCAGCTCAGGGACAGGGGGGTTCCAAGAGACCCAGTACTTC. The chain couples TRBV7-9 to TRBJ2-5; 11 positions agree with TRBD1. There are 16 residues in the CDR3. J was trimmed by 1 base and V by 4 bases; bases with no gene match: 5. Looked up from germline, CDR1 is SEHNR and CDR2 is FQNEAQ (reference sequence).

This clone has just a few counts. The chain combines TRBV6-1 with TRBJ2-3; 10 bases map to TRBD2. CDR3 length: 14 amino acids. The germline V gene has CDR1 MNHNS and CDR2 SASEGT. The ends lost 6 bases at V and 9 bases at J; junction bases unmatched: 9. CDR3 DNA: TGTGCCAGCAGAAGCAAGACAGCGGGGGGGACGCAGTATTTT. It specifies CASRSKTAGGTQYF.

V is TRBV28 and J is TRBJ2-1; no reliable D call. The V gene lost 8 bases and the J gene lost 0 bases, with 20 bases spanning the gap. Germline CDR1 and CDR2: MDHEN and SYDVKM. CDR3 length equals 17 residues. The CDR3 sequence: CASRQFSAELSYNEQFF. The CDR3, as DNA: TGTGCCAGCCGCCAATTCTCGGCGGAACTCTCCTACAATGAGCAGTTCTTC.

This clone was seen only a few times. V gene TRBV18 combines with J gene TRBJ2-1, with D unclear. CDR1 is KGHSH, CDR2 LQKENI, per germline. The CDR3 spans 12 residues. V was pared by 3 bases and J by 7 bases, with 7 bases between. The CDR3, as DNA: TGTGCCAGCTCACCTAGTGTGAATGAGCAGTTCTTC. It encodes CASSPSVNEQFF.

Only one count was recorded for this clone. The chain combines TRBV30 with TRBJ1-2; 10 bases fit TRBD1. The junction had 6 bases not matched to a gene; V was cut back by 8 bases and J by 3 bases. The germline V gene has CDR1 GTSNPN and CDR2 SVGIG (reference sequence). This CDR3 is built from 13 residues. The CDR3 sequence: CAGDRGNDYGYTF. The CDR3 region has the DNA TGTGCCGGGGACAGGGGTAATGACTATGGCTACACCTTC.

The DNA for the CDR3 is TGTGCCAGCAGTCCACATGGCAGGGGGGCCGCCGGGGAGCTGTTTTTT. Its translation is CASSPHGRGAAGELFF. This chain links TRBV27 with TRBJ2-2, with a tentative D call TRBD1 (7 bases). This CDR3 contains 16 residues. CDR1 and CDR2 from the germline V gene are MNHEY and SMNVEV (reference sequence). Trimming pared 5 bases from V and 6 bases from J, leaving 19 bases between.

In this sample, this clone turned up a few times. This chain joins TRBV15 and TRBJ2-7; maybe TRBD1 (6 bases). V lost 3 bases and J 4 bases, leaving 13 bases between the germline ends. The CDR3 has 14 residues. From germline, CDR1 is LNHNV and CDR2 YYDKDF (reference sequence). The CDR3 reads CATSRDSKAYEQYF. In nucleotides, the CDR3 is TGTGCCACCAGCAGGGACAGCAAAGCTTACGAGCAGTACTTC.

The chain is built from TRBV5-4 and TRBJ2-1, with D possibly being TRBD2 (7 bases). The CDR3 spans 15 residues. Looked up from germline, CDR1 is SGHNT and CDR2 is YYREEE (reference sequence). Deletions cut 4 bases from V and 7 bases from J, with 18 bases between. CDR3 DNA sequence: TGTGCCAGCAGCAAGGGGGGGGCGGAGATGAATGAGCAGTTCTTC. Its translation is CASSKGGAEMNEQFF.

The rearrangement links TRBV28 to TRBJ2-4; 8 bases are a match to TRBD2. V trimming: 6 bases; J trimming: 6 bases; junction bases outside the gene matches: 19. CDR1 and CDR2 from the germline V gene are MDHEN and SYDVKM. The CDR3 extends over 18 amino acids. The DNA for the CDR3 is TGTGCCAGCAGCACAATCCTGGGGAGAGCGGGAGTCGGAAACATTCAGTACTTC. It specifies CASSTILGRAGVGNIQYF.